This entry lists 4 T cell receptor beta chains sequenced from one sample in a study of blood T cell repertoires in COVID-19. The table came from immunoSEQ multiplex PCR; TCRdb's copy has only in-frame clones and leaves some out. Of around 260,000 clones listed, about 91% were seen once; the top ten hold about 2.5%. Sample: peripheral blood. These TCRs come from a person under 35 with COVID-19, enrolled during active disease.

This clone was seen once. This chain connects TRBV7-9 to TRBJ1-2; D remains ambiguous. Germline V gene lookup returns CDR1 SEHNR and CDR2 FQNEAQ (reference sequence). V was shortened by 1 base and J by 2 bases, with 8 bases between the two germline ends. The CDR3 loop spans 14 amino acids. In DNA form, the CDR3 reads TGTGCCAGCAGCTTAGTGGGAGGGAACTATGGCTACACCTTC. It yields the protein CASSLVGGNYGYTF.

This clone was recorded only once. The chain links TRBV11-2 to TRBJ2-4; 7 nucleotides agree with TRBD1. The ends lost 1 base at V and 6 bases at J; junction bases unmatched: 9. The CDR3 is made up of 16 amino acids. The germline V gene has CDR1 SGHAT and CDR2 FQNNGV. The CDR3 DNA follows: TGTGCCAGCAGCTTAGTGGGACAGAGCTCTCGAAACATTCAGTACTTC. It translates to CASSLVGQSSRNIQYF. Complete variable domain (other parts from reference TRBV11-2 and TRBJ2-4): EAGVAQSPRYKIIEKRQSVAFWCNPISGHATLYWYQQILGQGPKLLIQFQNNGVVDDSQLPKDRFSAERLKGVDSTLKIQPAKLEDSAVYLCASSLVGQSSRNIQYFGAGTRLSVL.

DNA for the CDR3: TGTGCCAGCAGCTTAAAGCGGGAGACCCTCCGGTACTATGGCTACACCTTC. This translates into CASSLKRETLRYYGYTF. The rearrangement links TRBV7-3 to TRBJ1-2; D unclear. This CDR3 region has 17 residues. V gave up 1 base and J gave up 3 bases, with 18 bases separating them. CDR1 and CDR2 (germline): SGHTA, FQGTGA.

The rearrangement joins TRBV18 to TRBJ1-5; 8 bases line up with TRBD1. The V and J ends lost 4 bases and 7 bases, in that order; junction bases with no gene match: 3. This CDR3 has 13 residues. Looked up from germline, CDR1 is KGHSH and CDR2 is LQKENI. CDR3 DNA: TGTGCCAGCTCACGGACAGGGCAACAGCCCCAGCATTTT. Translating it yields CASSRTGQQPQHF. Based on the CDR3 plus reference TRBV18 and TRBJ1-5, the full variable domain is NAGVMQNPRHLVRRRGQEARLRCSPMKGHSHVYWYRQLPEEGLKFMVYLQKENIIDESGMPKERFSAEFPKEGPSILRIQQVVRGDSAAYFCASSRTGQQPQHFGDGTRLSIL.